This TCR beta chain is drawn from a study of T cell responses to AZD1222 COVID-19 vaccine. Findings and limits, study-wide: Spike-specific TCR breadth and depth were elevated following two AZD1222 doses.

Trimming removed 2 bases at V and 1 base at J, with 5 bases between. The CDR3 totals 14 residues. Germline V gene lookup returns CDR1 LNHDA and CDR2 SQIVND (reference sequence). Method: immunoSEQ multiplex PCR; TCRdb's copy keeps in-frame clones and lacks some. The sample shows tens of thousands of clones, over 75% of them seen only once. Details on this clone: Its antigen is currently unknown. The sample has other DNA sequences that encode this CDR3 too.

Material: peripheral blood, obtained 28 days after the second AZD1222 dose. The chain couples TRBV19 to TRBJ2-2; D unclear. The clonotype was recovered from an adult who received the AZD1222 COVID-19 vaccine. The CDR3 DNA follows: TGTGCCAGTAGTATAACCGGGAACACCGGGGAGCTGTTTTTT. This gives the protein CASSITGNTGELFF.